This TCR beta chain is from a study of technical replicates of blood from a handful of donors. Germline V lookup: CDR1 KGHSH, CDR2 LQKENI. The V end was cut by 5 bases, the J end by 0 bases, with 8 bases between. The CDR3 contains 13 residues. Libraries were prepared by immunoSEQ multiplex PCR; TCRdb keeps only in-frame clonotypes and omits some of them. The data show 100,000 or so clones, 96% seen once. The material sequenced was T cells isolated from PBMCs. The sequence derives from a human donor in good health. V and J are TRBV18 and TRBJ2-7; D might be TRBD1 (5 bases). The CDR3 protein is CASSSDSSYEQYF. As DNA, the CDR3 is TGTGCCAGCTCATCTGACAGCTCCTACGAGCAGTACTTC.